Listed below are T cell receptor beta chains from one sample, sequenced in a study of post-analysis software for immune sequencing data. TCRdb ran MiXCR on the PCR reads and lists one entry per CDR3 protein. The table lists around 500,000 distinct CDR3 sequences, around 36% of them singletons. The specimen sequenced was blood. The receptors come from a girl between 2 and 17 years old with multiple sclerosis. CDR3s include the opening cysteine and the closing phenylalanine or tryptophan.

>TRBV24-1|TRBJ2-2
CATSDAGLPTGELFF
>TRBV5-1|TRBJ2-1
CASSLGASRYNEQFF
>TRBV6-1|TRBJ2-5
CASSEGETQYF
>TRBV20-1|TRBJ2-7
CSAPTDYYEQYF
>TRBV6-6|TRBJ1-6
CASSEAVGLRNSPLHF
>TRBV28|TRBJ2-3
CASSWPQGSTDTQYF
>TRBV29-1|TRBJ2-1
CSVVGGGHNEQFF
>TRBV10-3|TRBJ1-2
CAIRTGGGNGYTF
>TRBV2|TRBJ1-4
CASSVSRDSNEKLFF
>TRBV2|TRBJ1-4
CASSEQGRGDEKLFF
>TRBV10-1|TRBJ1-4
CASFPGGEGGANEKLFF
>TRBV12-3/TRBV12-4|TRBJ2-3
CASSPDLPTDTQYF
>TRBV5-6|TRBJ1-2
CASSLGDRGADYGYTF
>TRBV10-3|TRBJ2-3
CAISEDRVDADTQYF
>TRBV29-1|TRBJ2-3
CSVEVVGGDAFTQYF
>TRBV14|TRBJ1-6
CASSQGTVYRNSPLHF
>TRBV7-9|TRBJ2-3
CASSLAAGGPTGDTQYF
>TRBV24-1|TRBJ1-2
CATSVPGTPFYGYTF
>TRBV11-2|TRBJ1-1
CASSSRGWNTEAFF
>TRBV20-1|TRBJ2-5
CRAIAAQETQYF
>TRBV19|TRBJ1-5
CASSMGTVYSNQPQHF
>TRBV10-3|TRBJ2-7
CATEGGVQWGEQYF
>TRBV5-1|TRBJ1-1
CASSLSIGSNTEAFF
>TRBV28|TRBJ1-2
CASSYRNIGQGPTRGGYTF
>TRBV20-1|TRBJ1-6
CSALGQGYEPLHF
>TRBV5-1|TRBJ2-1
CASSFTGGDNEQFF
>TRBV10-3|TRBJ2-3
CAIRQGTDTQYF
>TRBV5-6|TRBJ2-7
CASSLDPAASYEQYF
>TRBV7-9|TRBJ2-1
CASSLAERHNERFF
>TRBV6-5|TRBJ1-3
CASSYSKQVGNTIYF
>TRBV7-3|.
CASSLRLAGVETQYF
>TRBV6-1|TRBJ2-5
CASSEQTVQETQYF
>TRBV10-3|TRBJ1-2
CAISPTGTGAYGYTF
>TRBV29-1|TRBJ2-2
CSADAPDAGELFF
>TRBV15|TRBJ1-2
CATSRALTYTF
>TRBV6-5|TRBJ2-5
CASSPGTGDETQYF
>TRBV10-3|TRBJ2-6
CAISERTGEVNVLTF
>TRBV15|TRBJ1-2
CATSRNGQGVFYGYTF
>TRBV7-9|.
CASSLGTYYNEQYF
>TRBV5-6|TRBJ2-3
CASSFKGPRTDTQYF
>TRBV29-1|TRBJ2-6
CSVEGEPGANVLTF
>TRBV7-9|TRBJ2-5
CASSSSGVSGETQYF
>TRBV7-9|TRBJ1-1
CASSWDSSDTEAFF
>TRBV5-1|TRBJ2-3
CASSFRDTDTQYF
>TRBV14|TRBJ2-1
CASSPRENEQFF
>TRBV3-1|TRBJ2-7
CASSQGRSPAYEQYF
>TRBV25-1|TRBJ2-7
CASSVGTPGSYEQYF
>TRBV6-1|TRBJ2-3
CATRTGHTDTQYF
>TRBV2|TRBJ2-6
CASRPGQGVGGANVLTF
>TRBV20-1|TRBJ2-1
CSATPTGSYNEQFF
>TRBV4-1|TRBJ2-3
CASSQDEGDHTDTQYF
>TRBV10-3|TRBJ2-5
CAISPAGEETQYF
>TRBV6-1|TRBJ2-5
CASRPFSGTALQETQYF
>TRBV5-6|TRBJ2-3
CASSYDTTDTQYF